This T cell receptor (beta chain) was profiled in a study of T cell repertoires in cytomegalovirus infection. As for the study in general: Used in the study were CMV epitopes, some recently identified and HLA-C-restricted, others well-studied and HLA-B-restricted. Both a matching HLA type and CMV infection were indicated by public TCR beta signatures.

J was trimmed by 2 bases and V by 11 bases; bases with no gene match: 3. CDR1 SEHNR and CDR2 FQNEAQ come from the germline V gene (reference sequence). The CDR3 loop spans 12 amino acids. TCRdb reanalysed the reads using MiXCR and keeps one entry per CDR3 protein. The top ten hold about an eighth of the sample, which has about 770,000 distinct CDR3 sequences, about 29% seen once. This clonotype was observed a few times. Antigen unknown. Overall study results and limits: CMV-specific TCR beta clonotypes restricted by HLA-C dominated the ex vivo response. Carriers of CMV plus the relevant HLA were identified by cumulative public TCR beta family frequency.

Sample: cultured CD8+ T cells from PBMCs, taken from culture after CMV antigen stimulation. This TCR came from a human donor in good health (CMV status not recorded). Some clones in this sample may be carry-over from other donors' samples. The rearrangement links TRBV7-9 to TRBJ2-3; the match to TRBD2 covers 8 bases. This CDR3 is CASGGDTDTQYF. The CDR3 DNA follows: TGTGCCTCCGGGGGGGACACAGATACGCAGTATTTT.